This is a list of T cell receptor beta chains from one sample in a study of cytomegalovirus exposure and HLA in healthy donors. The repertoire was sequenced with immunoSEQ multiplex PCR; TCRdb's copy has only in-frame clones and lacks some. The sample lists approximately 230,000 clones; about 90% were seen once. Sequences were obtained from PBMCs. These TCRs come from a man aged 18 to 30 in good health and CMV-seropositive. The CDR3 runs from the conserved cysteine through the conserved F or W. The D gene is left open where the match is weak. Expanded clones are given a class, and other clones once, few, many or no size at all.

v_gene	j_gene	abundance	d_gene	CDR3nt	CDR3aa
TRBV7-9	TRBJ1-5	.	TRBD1	TGTGCCAGCAGCCTACAGGGGCTAAATCAGCCCCAGCATTTT	CASSLQGLNQPQHF
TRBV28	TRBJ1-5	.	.	TGTGCCAGCGGTTTCGACAGGAATCAGCCCCAGCATTTT	CASGFDRNQPQHF
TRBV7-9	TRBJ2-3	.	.	TGTGCCAGCAGCCCCCAGGGGACCCACCCCTCAGATACGCAGTATTTT	CASSPQGTHPSDTQYF
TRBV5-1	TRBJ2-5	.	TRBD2	TGCGCCAGCAGCCCGGGACTAGCGGGATCGGTGGAGACCCAGTACTTC	CASSPGLAGSVETQYF
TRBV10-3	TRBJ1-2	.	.	TGTGCCATCAGGCTGGGCCCCTATGGCTACACCTTC	CAIRLGPYGYTF
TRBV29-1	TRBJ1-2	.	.	TGCAGCGTTGAAGTCTTACCCCGGAGTGGCTACACCTTC	CSVEVLPRSGYTF
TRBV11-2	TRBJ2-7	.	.	TGTGCCAGCAGCTTAGTAGGGGTGGGATTCGACGAGCAGTACTTC	CASSLVGVGFDEQYF
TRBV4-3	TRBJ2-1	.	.	TGCGCCAGCAGCCAAGGGGGAACCGTATCCTACAATGAGCAGTTCTTC	CASSQGGTVSYNEQFF
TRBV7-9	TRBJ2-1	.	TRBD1	TGTGCCAGCAGCCCGGGACAGGGGGCGGAGAATGAGCAGTTCTTC	CASSPGQGAENEQFF
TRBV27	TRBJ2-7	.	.	TGTGCCAGCAGTCCCCATCCTCCAGACAGAAACTACGAGCAGTACTTC	CASSPHPPDRNYEQYF
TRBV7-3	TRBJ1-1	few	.	TGTGCCAGCAGCTTAACGGGCCGGAACACTGAAGCTTTCTTT	CASSLTGRNTEAFF
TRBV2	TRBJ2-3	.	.	TGTGCCAGCAGCGAAAAGGTCGGGACTTACACAGATACGCAGTATTTT	CASSEKVGTYTDTQYF
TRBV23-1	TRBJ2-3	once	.	TGCGCCAGCGGTCGGACCCCACCAGATACGCAGTATTTT	CASGRTPPDTQYF
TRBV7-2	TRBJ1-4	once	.	TGTGCCAGCAGCTTTTTGGCAGATCCAACTAATGAAAAACTGTTTTTT	CASSFLADPTNEKLFF
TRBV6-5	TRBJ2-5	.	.	TGTGCCAGCCGAAAAAGACTTCAAGAGACCCAGTACTTC	CASRKRLQETQYF
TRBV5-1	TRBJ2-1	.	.	TGCGCCAGCACCCCGGGACATTCCTACAATGAGCAGTTCTTC	CASTPGHSYNEQFF
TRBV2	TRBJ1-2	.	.	TGTGCCAGCAGTGTGGGCAGAACCTATGGCTACACCTTC	CASSVGRTYGYTF
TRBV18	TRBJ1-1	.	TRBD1	TGTGCCAGCTCATCAAAAACAGGGGAAGTACCTGAAGCTTTCTTT	CASSSKTGEVPEAFF
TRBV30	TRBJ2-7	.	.	TGTGCCTGGAGCATGAGCTCCTACGAGCAGTACTTC	CAWSMSSYEQYF
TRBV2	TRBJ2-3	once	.	TGTGCCAGCAGTCGGACTTATTTTGAGCCAGATACGCAGTATTTT	CASSRTYFEPDTQYF
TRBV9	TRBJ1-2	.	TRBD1	TGTGCCAGCAGCCTCTCGGACAGGGTTGGCTACACCTTC	CASSLSDRVGYTF
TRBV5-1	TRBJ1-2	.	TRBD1	TGCGCCAGCAGCCCACAGGGGGTTAACTATGGCTACACCTTC	CASSPQGVNYGYTF
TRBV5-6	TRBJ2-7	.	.	TGTGCCAGCAGCTTGGGGGGCGGGGAGCAGTACTTC	CASSLGGGEQYF
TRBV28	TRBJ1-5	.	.	TGTGCCAGCAGTTCGACAGATTATAGCAATCAGCCCCAGCATTTT	CASSSTDYSNQPQHF
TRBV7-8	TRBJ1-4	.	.	TGTGCCAGCAGCTTAGTTGGAGGGGGAGATGAAAAACTGTTTTTT	CASSLVGGGDEKLFF
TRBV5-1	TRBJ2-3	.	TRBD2	TGCGCCAGCAGCTTGGAACTAGCGGGAGGAGATACGCAGTATTTT	CASSLELAGGDTQYF
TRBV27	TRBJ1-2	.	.	TGTGCCAGCAGTTTCGACAGGAACTATGGCTACACCTTC	CASSFDRNYGYTF
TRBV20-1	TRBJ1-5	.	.	TGCAGTGCGAGCCTGGGACAGCCCCAGCATTTT	CSASLGQPQHF
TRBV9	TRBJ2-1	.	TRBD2	TGTGCCAGCAGCGCCCCCGGAGGCGGGAGTTTGTTGAATGAGCAGTTCTTC	CASSAPGGGSLLNEQFF
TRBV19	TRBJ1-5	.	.	TGTGCCAGTAGCGAAAGTCGACTACGGGGAGATCAGCCCCAGCATTTT	CASSESRLRGDQPQHF
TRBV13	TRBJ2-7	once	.	TGTGCCAGCAGCTTAGGACCCACAGCCCCCGAGCAGTACTTC	CASSLGPTAPEQYF
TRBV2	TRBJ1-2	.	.	TGTGCCAGCAGTGAAGCGCTTCGGGCCTATGGCTACACCTTC	CASSEALRAYGYTF
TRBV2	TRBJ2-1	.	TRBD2	TGTGCCAGCCATCTGCTAGCGGGGTACAATGAGCAGTTCTTC	CASHLLAGYNEQFF
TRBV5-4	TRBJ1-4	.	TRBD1	TGTGCCAGCAGCCCAGGACAGGGGGCAGAAGGTGAAAAACTGTTTTTT	CASSPGQGAEGEKLFF
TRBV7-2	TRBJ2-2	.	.	TGTGCCAGCAGCTTTCGGAGAACTCACACCGGGGAGCTGTTTTTT	CASSFRRTHTGELFF
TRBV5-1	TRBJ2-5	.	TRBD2	TGCGCCAGCAGCCGCGGACTAGCGGGAGAGGAGACCCAGTACTTC	CASSRGLAGEETQYF
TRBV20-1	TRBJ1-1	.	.	TGCAGCCAGGGGACCCACACTGAAGCTTTCTTT	CSQGTHTEAFF
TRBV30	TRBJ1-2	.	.	TGTGCCTGGAGTGTTCAGATTAACTATGGCTACACCTTC	CAWSVQINYGYTF
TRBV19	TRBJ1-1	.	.	TGTGCCAGTACCAAAAACCGGGGGAACACTGAAGCTTTCTTT	CASTKNRGNTEAFF
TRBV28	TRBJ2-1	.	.	TGTGCCAGCCGCAATAGCGGCGACTCCAATGAGCAGTTCTTC	CASRNSGDSNEQFF
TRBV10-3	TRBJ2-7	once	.	TGTGCCATCAATCAAGGGCAGGGGAGCTCCTACGAGCAGTACTTC	CAINQGQGSSYEQYF
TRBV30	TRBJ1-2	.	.	TGTGCCTGGAGTGCATTCGGGGGATGGGGCCCTAACTATGGCTACACCTTC	CAWSAFGGWGPNYGYTF
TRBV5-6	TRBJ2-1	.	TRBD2	TGTGCCAGCAGCGGGCTACTAGCGGGAGTGGGGAATGAGCAGTTCTTC	CASSGLLAGVGNEQFF
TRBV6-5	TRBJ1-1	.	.	TGTGCCAGCAGCTACGGTCGGGGCACTGAAGCTTTCTTT	CASSYGRGTEAFF
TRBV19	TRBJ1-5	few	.	TGTGCCAGTAGTATTAGGGGTTCTGGCAATCAGCCCCAGCATTTT	CASSIRGSGNQPQHF
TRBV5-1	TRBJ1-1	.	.	TGCGCCAGCAGCCTCGTGCAGTTAGGATTGGGTGAAGCTTTCTTT	CASSLVQLGLGEAFF
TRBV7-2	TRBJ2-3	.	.	TGTGCCAGCAGCCTATCGGGTTCACCACTCGAGGCGCAGTATTTT	CASSLSGSPLEAQYF
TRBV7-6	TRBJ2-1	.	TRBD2	TGTGCCAGCAGCTTAACAGCGGGGTACAATGAGCAGTTCTTC	CASSLTAGYNEQFF
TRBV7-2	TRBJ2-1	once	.	TGTGCCAGCAGCTTAGTGTCCGATAAACTCGGTGAGCAGTTCTTC	CASSLVSDKLGEQFF
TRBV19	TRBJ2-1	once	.	TGTGCCAGTAGTATAGATGGGGGCTGGAATGAGCAGTTCTTC	CASSIDGGWNEQFF
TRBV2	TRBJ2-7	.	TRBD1	TGTGCCAGCACCCCCGGGACAGGGGGTTCCTACGAGCAGTACTTC	CASTPGTGGSYEQYF
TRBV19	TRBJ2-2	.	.	TGTGCCAGTAGTACCAGGGTCGGCACCGGGGAGCTGTTTTTT	CASSTRVGTGELFF
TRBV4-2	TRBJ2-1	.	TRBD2	TGTGCCAGCAGCCAAGAACCTTTTGGGGGACTAGCGGGGGCCAATGAGCAGTTCTTC	CASSQEPFGGLAGANEQFF
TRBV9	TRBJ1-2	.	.	TGTGCCAGCAGCGTAGAACCCGACAGAATCTATGGCTACACCTTC	CASSVEPDRIYGYTF
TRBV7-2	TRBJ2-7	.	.	TGTGCCAGCAGCTTCGGGCAGAGGGTCGAGCAGTACTTC	CASSFGQRVEQYF